The sequence of this T cell receptor (beta chain) was determined in a study of shared clonotypes between healthy human individuals. Whole-study results and caveats: As a rule, naive subsets had a larger estimated richness than memory subsets.

Naive CD8 cells comprised CD45RO-negative, CCR7-positively selected cells, excluding terminally differentiated effector memory CD45RA+ cells. V was pared by 2 bases and J by 3 bases, with 8 bases between. The CDR3 is 13 amino acids. The germline V gene has CDR1 MDHEN and CDR2 SYDVKM. TCRdb's table, derived via immunoSEQ multiplex PCR, lists solely in-frame clones and lacks some. The sample has around 640,000 clones; approximately 96% are singletons. For this clone: Its antigen is unknown. The sample holds other DNA sequences that translate to the same CDR3.

This clonotype was sampled from a woman aged 30 to 39 in good health. The chain has TRBV28 and TRBJ2-7; D remains unclear. The sample taken for sequencing was naive CD8+ T cells sorted from blood. The CDR3 bases are TGTGCCAGCAGTTTAGGCGGCAGCTACGAGCAGTACTTC. This codes for CASSLGGSYEQYF.